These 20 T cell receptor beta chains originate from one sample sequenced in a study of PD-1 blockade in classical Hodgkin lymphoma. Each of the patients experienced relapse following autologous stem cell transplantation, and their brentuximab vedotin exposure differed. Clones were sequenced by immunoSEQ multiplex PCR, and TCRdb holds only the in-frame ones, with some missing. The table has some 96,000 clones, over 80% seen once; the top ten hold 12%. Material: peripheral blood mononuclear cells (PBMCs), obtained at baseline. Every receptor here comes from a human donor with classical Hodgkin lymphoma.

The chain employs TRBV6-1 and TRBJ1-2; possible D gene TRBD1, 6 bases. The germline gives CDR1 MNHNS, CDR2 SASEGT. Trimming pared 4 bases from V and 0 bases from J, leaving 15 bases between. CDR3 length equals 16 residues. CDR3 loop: CASSGPLRTANYGYTF. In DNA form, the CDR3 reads TGTGCCAGCAGTGGACCCCTGAGGACAGCTAACTATGGCTACACCTTC.

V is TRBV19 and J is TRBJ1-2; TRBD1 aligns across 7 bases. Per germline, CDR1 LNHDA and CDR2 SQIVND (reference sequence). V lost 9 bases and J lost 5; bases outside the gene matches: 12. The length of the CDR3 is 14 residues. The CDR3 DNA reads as TGTGCCAGCAGAGACAGGGCGGACTCATATGGCTACACCTTC. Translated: CASRDRADSYGYTF.

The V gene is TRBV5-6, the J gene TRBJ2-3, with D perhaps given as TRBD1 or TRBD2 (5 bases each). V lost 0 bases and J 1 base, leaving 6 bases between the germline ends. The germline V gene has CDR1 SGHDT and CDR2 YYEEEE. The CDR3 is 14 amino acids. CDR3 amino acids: CASSLAGRTDTQYF. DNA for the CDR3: TGTGCCAGCAGCTTGGCGGGACGCACAGATACGCAGTATTTT.

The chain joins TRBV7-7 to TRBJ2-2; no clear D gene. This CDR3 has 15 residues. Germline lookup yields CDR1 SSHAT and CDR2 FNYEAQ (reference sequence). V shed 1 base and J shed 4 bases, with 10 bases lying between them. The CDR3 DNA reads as TGTGCCAGCAGCTTAGGGGTTTTAAGCACCGGGGAGCTGTTTTTT. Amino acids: CASSLGVLSTGELFF.

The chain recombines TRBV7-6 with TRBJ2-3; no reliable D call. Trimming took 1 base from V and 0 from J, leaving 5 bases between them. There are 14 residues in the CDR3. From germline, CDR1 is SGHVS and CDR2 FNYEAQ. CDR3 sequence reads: CASSLERSTDTQYF. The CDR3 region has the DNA TGTGCCAGCAGCTTAGAGAGGAGCACAGATACGCAGTATTTT.

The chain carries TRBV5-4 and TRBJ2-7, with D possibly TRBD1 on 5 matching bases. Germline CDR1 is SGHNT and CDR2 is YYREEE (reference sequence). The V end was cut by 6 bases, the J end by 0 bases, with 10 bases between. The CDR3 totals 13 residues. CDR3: CASNDGASYEQYF. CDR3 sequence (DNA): TGTGCCAGCAACGATGGGGCCTCCTACGAGCAGTACTTC.

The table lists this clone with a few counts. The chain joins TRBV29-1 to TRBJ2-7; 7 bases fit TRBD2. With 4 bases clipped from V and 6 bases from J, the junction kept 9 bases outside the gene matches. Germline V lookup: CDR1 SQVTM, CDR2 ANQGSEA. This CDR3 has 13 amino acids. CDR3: CSVGAGEDSEQYF. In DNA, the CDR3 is TGCAGCGTTGGGGCGGGAGAGGATAGCGAGCAGTACTTC.

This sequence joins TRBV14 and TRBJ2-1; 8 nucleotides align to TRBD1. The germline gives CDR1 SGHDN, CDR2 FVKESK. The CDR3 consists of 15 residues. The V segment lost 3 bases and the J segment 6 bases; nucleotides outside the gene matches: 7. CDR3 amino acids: CASSQRQGAANEQFF. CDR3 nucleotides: TGTGCCAGCAGCCAGAGGCAGGGGGCAGCCAATGAGCAGTTCTTC.

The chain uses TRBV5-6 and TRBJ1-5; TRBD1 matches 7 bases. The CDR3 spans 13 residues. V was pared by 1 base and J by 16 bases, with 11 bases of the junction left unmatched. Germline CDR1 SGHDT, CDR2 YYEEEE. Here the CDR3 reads CASSLTGESPEHF. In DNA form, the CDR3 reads TGTGCCAGCAGCTTGACAGGGGAGAGTCCCGAACATTTT.

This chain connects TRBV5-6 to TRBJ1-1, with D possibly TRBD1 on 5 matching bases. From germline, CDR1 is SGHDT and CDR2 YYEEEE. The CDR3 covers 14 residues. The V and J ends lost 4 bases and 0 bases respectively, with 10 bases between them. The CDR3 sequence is CASSLWDLNTEAFF. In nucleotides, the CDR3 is TGTGCCAGCAGCCTTTGGGACCTGAACACTGAAGCTTTCTTT.

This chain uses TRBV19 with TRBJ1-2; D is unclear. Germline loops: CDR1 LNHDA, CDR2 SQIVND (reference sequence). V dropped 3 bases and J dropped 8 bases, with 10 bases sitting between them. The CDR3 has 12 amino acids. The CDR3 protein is CASSIGVRGYTF. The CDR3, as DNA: TGTGCCAGTAGTATCGGGGTTCGAGGCTACACCTTC.

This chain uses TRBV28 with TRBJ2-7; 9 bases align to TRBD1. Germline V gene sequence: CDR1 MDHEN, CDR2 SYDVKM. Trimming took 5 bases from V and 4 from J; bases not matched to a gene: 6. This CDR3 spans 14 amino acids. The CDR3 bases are TGTGCCAGCAGTCTTGGACAGGGGAAGTACGAGCAGTACTTC. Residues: CASSLGQGKYEQYF.

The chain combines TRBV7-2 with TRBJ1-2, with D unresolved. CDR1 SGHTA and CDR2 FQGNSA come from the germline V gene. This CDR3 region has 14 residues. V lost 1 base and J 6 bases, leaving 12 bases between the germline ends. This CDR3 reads CASSLVAGSDGYTF. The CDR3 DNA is TGTGCCAGCAGCTTAGTGGCGGGGAGTGATGGCTACACCTTC.

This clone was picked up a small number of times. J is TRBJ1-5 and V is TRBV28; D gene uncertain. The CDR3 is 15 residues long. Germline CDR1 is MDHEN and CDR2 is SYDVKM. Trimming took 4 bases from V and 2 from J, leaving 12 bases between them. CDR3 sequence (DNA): TGTGCCAGCAGTTGGGCCATCTGGGGCAATCAGCCCCAGCATTTT. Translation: CASSWAIWGNQPQHF. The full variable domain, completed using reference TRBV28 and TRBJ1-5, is DVKVTQSSRYLVKRTGEKVFLECVQDMDHENMFWYRQDPGLGLRLIYFSYDVKMKEKGDIPEGYSVSREKKERFSLILESASTNQTSMYLCASSWAIWGNQPQHFGDGTRLSIL.

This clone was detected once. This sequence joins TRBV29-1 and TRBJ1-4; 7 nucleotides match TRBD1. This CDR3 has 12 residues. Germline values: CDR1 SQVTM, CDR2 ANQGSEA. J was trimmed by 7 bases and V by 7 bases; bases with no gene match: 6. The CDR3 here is CSAARGGEKLFF. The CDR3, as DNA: TGCAGCGCCGCCAGGGGGGGTGAAAAACTGTTTTTT.

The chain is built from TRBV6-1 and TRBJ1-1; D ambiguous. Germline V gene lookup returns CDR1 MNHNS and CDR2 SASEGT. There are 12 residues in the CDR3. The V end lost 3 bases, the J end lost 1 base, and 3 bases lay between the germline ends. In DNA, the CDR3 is TGTGCCAGCAGTGACTCGAACACTGAAGCTTTCTTT. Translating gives CASSDSNTEAFF.

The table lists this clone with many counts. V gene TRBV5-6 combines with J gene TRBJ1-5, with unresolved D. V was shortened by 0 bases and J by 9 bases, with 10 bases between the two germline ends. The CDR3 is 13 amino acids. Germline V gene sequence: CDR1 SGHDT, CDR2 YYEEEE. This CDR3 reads CASSLAAGRPQHF. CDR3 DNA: TGTGCCAGCAGCTTGGCCGCAGGTCGGCCCCAGCATTTT. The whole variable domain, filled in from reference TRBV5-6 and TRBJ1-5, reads DAGVTQSPTHLIKTRGQQVTLRCSPKSGHDTVSWYQQALGQGPQFIFQYYEEEERQRGNFPDRFSGHQFPNYSSELNVNALLLGDSALYLCASSLAAGRPQHFGDGTRLSIL.

The CDR3 DNA reads TGTGCCAGCAGCGACCGCGGGACTAGCGGGAGACGAGAGACCCAGTACTTC. Translated: CASSDRGTSGRRETQYF. This chain joins TRBV7-2 and TRBJ2-5; 14 nucleotides agree with TRBD2. The germline gives CDR1 SGHTA, CDR2 FQGNSA. Losses at the gene ends were 5 bases for V and 4 bases for J; bases not matched to a gene: 9. This CDR3 region has 17 residues.

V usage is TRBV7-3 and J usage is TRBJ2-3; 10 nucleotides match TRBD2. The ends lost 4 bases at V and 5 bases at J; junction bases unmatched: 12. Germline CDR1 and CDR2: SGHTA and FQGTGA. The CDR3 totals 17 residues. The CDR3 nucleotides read TGTGCCAGCAGCTCTGGATGGCTTAGCGGGAGGTTAGATACGCAGTATTTT. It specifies CASSSGWLSGRLDTQYF.

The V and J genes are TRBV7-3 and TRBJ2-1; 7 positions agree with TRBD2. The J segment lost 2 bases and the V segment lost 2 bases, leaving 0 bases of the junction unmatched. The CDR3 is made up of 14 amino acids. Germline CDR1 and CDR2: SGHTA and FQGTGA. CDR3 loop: CASSLAGAYNEQFF. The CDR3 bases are TGTGCCAGCAGCTTAGCGGGAGCCTACAATGAGCAGTTCTTC.